The source of this T cell receptor beta chain is a study of blood T cell repertoires in COVID-19. Turning to the study itself: COVID-19 samples collected from the United States, Italy and Spain covered acute and convalescent phases.

Those enrolled in Seattle joined during active infection and were followed longitudinally afterward. In the original processing: Reference gene primer amplification in the assay estimated nucleated cell counts. Some clones are missing from TCRdb's copy, which holds only in-frame ones; the method was immunoSEQ multiplex PCR. V and J calls plus clone size are reproduced from that table; the DNA served to infer D and trimming. The table includes 100,000 to 150,000 clones, 92% detected once. CDR1 and CDR2 from the germline V gene are MDHEN and SYDVKM. This CDR3 region has 14 residues. With 6 bases clipped from V and 3 bases from J, the junction kept 7 bases outside the gene matches.

The sequenced sample consisted of peripheral blood. The source of this sequence is a man in his fifties with COVID-19, enrolled during active disease. The rearrangement links TRBV28 to TRBJ2-7, with TRBD2 matching over 8 bases. In DNA, the CDR3 is TGTGCCAGCAGCCCCAGGAGCGGGAGCTACGAGCAGTACTTC. Protein product: CASSPRSGSYEQYF.